Given below is one TCR beta chain in context. The antigen is undetermined. This sample was included in a study of vaccination and CD4 T cells after COVID-19. About the study: Sampling after COVID took place at a median of about 98 days (range 35 to 161) following diagnosis. From HCoV-229E, HCoV-OC43, HCoV-NL63 and SARS-CoV-2, overlapping spike peptides were used to stimulate the cells. Controls had a CEFX pool, an HIV-1 Nef pool, or no peptide added.

The Oncomine TCR Beta short-read assay generated sequence data from the DNA of cultured CD4+ T cells. TCRdb re-derived calls from the PCR reads in MiXCR, one entry per CDR3 protein. The data show about 21,000 distinct CDR3 sequences, 70% seen once. The treatment: approximately 11-day PBMC culture with coronavirus spike peptide pools or control peptides (ViraFEST assay). The CDR3 length is 16 residues. The germline CDR1 and CDR2 sequences are MGHDK and SYGVNS. V shed 2 bases, J shed 5 bases, and the junction held 7 bases outside the gene matches. The specimen was CD4+ T cells from blood, cultured in vitro. V and J are TRBV25-1 and TRBJ1-5; 9 bases align to TRBD1. The clonotype was recovered from a human donor who had recovered from COVID-19. This CDR3 reads CASSEEDRGTDQPQHF. CDR3 in DNA: TGTGCCAGCAGTGAAGAGGACAGGGGTACGGATCAGCCCCAGCATTTT. Looking up the rest from reference TRBV25-1 and TRBJ1-5 gives the full variable domain: EADIYQTPRYLVIGTGKKITLECSQTMGHDKMYWYQQDPGMELHLIHYSYGVNSTEKGDLSSESTVSRIRTEHFPLTLESARPSHTSQYLCASSEEDRGTDQPQHFGDGTRLSIL.